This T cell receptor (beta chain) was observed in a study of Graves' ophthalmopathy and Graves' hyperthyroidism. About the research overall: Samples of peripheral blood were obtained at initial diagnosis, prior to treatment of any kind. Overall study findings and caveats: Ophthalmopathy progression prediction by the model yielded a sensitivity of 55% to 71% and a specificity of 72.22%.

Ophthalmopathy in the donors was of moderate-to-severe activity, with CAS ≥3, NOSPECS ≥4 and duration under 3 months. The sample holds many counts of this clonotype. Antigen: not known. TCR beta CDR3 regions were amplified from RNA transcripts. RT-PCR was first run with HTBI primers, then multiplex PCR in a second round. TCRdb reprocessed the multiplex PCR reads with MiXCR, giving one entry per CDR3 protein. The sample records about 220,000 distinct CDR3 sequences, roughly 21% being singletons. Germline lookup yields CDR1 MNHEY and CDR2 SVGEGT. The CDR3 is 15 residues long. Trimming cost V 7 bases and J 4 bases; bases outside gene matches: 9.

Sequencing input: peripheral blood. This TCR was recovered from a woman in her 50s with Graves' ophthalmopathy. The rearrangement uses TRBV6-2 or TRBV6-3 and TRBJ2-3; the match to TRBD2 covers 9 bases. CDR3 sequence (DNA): TGTGCCAGCACCAGCGGTAGCGGGAGCGCAGATACGCAGTATTTT. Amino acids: CASTSGSGSADTQYF.